Presented here are 10 T cell receptor beta chains from one specimen sequenced in a study of cytomegalovirus exposure and HLA in healthy donors. The PCR was carried out with 60 Vbeta primers and 13 Jbeta primers. Profiling relied on immunoSEQ multiplex PCR, and the TCRdb table lists in-frame clones only, not all of them. Found here are 130,000 or so clones, roughly four fifths of them singletons; the top ten hold roughly 1.6%. The sample taken for sequencing was PBMCs. These receptors were collected from a female donor in good health and CMV-seronegative.

V usage is TRBV19 and J usage is TRBJ2-3; the D gene is possibly TRBD2 (6 bases). The CDR3 is made up of 14 amino acids. Deletions cut 5 bases from V and 5 bases from J, with 14 bases between. The germline V gene encodes CDR1 LNHDA and CDR2 SQIVND (reference sequence). CDR3 bases: TGTGCCAGTAGTGCCGGATCGGGACTAGATACGCAGTATTTT. Residues: CASSAGSGLDTQYF.

V usage is TRBV28 and J usage is TRBJ1-1, with 7 positions matching TRBD1. After removal of 4 bases from V and 4 bases from J, the junction contained 6 bases not matched to a gene. CDR1 and CDR2 from the germline V gene are MDHEN and SYDVKM. The CDR3 has 14 amino acids. CDR3 in DNA: TGTGCCAGCAGTTCCCCCGGGACAGTCACTGAAGCTTTCTTT. Translation: CASSSPGTVTEAFF.

This clone was observed a few times. The J gene is TRBJ2-7, the V gene TRBV15; tentative D call: TRBD1 (5 bases). The CDR3 loop spans 17 amino acids. The V gene lost 0 bases and the J gene lost 3 bases, with 18 bases spanning the gap. The germline V gene has CDR1 LNHNV and CDR2 YYDKDF (reference sequence). CDR3 loop: CATSRDFLGPEDYEQYF. In DNA form, the CDR3 reads TGTGCCACCAGCAGAGATTTTTTGGGGCCCGAGGACTACGAGCAGTACTTC.

V and J are TRBV7-2 and TRBJ2-3; 9 bases line up with TRBD1. The CDR3 totals 15 residues. V gave up 1 base and J gave up 6 bases; unmatched junction bases: 5. Germline CDR1 reads SGHTA; CDR2 reads FQGNSA. CDR3 in DNA: TGTGCCAGCAGCTTAGTCTGGGACAGGGTGGATACGCAGTATTTT. Translation gives CASSLVWDRVDTQYF.

The chain is built from TRBV4-1 and TRBJ2-1; TRBD2 matches 7 bases. Looked up from germline, CDR1 is MGHRA and CDR2 is YSYEKL. The J segment lost 4 bases and the V segment lost 0 bases, leaving 3 bases of the junction unmatched. The CDR3 contains 15 residues. The CDR3: CASSQDGTTYNEQFF. CDR3 DNA sequence: TGCGCCAGCAGCCAAGATGGGACTACATACAATGAGCAGTTCTTC.

Only a few counts were recorded for this clone. The V gene is TRBV7-6, the J gene TRBJ2-7, with 7 bases aligning to TRBD2. V lost 1 base, J lost 2 bases, and 5 bases stayed unmatched. CDR1 SGHVS and CDR2 FNYEAQ come from the germline V gene. This CDR3 has 15 amino acids. CDR3 residues: CASSLVAGDAYEQYF. For the CDR3, the DNA is TGTGCCAGCAGCTTAGTGGCGGGGGACGCCTACGAGCAGTACTTC.

This chain links TRBV2 with TRBJ1-1; maybe TRBD1 (6 bases). CDR1 and CDR2 (germline): SNHLY, FYNNEI. The CDR3 consists of 14 residues. With 3 bases removed from V and 4 bases from J, the gap between germline ends came to 12 bases. The CDR3 here is CASSDAGAGTEAFF. Here the CDR3 DNA reads TGTGCCAGCAGTGACGCGGGGGCCGGCACTGAAGCTTTCTTT.

The chain combines TRBV25-1 with TRBJ2-7; 8 bases map to TRBD2. V was pared by 6 bases and J by 3 bases, with 13 bases of the junction left unmatched. The germline V gene encodes CDR1 MGHDK and CDR2 SYGVNS. The CDR3 totals 16 residues. The CDR3 is CASRSRGGRMFYEQYF. The CDR3 nucleotides are TGTGCCAGCAGAAGTCGCGGGGGGCGAATGTTCTACGAGCAGTACTTC.

Only one count was recorded for this clone. The rearrangement joins TRBV7-6 to TRBJ1-2; perhaps TRBD1 as D (5 bases). This CDR3 is 16 amino acids long. V was clipped by 4 bases and J by 10 bases, with 25 bases between them. The germline gives CDR1 SGHVS, CDR2 FNYEAQ. CDR3 protein: CASSSNSGTPLRDYTF. In nucleotides, the CDR3 is TGTGCCAGCAGCTCCAACTCTGGGACTCCTTTGAGGGACTACACCTTC.

This rearrangement joins TRBV10-2 to TRBJ1-3; D gene ambiguous. The CDR3 totals 16 residues. Germline V lookup: CDR1 WSHSY, CDR2 SAAADI. V was shortened by 8 bases and J by 8 bases, with 25 bases between the two germline ends. The CDR3: CASSTPAATGIDTIYF. CDR3 coding DNA: TGCGCCAGCTCGACCCCTGCAGCGACCGGTATAGACACCATATATTTT.